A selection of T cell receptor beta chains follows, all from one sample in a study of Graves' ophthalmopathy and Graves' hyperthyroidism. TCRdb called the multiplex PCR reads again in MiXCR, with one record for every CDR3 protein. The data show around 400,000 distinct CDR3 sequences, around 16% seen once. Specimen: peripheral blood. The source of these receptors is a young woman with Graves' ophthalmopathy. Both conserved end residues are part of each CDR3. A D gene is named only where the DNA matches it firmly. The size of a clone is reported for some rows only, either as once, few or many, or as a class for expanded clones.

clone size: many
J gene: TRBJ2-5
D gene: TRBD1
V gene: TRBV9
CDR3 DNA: TGTGCCAGCAGCCCCAGGGGGCGCACGGAGACCCAGTACTTC
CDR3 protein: CASSPRGRTETQYF

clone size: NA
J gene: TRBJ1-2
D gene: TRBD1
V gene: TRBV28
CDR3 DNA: TGTGCCAGCAGTTATGGACAGGCTTTAGGCTACACCTTC
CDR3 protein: CASSYGQALGYTF

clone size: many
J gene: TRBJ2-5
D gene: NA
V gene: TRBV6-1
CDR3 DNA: TGTGCCAGCAGTGAACTCGGGATCCAAGAGACCCAGTACTTC
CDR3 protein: CASSELGIQETQYF

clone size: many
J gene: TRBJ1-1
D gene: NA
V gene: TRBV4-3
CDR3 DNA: TGCGCCAGCAGCCAAGATTCTCTAGGGGTCCTGAACACTGAAGCTTTCTTT
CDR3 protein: CASSQDSLGVLNTEAFF

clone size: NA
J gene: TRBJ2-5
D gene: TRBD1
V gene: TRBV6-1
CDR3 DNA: TGTGCCAGCGAATCGACAGGGAAGTTGGGAGAGACCCAGTACTTC
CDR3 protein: CASESTGKLGETQYF

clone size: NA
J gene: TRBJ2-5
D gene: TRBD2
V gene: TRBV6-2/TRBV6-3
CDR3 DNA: TGTGCCAGCAGGGCTAGCGGGTGGGAGACCCAGTACTTC
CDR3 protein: CASRASGWETQYF

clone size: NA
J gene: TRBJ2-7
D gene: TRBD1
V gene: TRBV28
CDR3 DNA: TGTGCCAGCGTGACAGAAACGGGACAGATCGAAGGCGAGCAGTACTTC
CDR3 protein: CASVTETGQIEGEQYF

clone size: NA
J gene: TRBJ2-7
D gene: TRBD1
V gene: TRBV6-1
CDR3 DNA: TGTGCCAGCAGCGCCGGGACAGCCAGCTCCTGCGAGCAGTACTTC
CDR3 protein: CASSAGTASSCEQYF

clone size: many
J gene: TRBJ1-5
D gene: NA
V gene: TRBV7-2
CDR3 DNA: TGTGCCAGCAGCCACGGGGGTAGGGAGGGGAGCAATCAGCCCCAGCATTTT
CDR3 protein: CASSHGGREGSNQPQHF

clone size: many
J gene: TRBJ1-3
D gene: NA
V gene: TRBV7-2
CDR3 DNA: TGTGCCAGCAGCCCGACCCGTGGAAACACCATATATTTT
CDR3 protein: CASSPTRGNTIYF

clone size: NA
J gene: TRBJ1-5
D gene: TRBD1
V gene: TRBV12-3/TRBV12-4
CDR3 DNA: TGTGCCAGCAGTTACGGACAGGCGTATCAGCCCCAGCATTTT
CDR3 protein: CASSYGQAYQPQHF

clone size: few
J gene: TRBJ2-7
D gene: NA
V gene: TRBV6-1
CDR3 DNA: TGTGCCAGCCGGCTGGCGCGGGGTTCCTACGAGCAGTACTTC
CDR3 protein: CASRLARGSYEQYF

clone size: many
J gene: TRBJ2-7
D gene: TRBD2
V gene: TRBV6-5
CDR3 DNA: TGTGCCAGCAGCCCTATTAGCGGGAGCTCCTACGAGCAGTACTTC
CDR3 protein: CASSPISGSSYEQYF

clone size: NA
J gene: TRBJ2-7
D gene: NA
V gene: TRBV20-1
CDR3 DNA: TGCAGTGCTAGAGATTTACAGGTCCCCTACGAGCAGTACTTC
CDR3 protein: CSARDLQVPYEQYF

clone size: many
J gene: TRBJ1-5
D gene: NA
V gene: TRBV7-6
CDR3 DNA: TGTGCCAGCAGCCAAAACGAAGGGCGAGGTGAGCCCCAGCATTTT
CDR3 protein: CASSQNEGRGEPQHF

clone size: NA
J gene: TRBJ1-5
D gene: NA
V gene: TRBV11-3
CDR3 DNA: TGTGCCAGCAGCTTGGGGGAGAGACAGCCCCAGCATTTT
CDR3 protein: CASSLGERQPQHF

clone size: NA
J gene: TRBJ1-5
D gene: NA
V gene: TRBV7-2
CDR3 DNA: TGTGCCAGCAGCCCATTGAGGTCCAATCAGCCCCAGCATTTT
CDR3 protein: CASSPLRSNQPQHF

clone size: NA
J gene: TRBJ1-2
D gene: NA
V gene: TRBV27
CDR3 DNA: TGTGCCAGCAGCCCCCAGGTGTACCTGAGCGGCTACACCTTC
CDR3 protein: CASSPQVYLSGYTF

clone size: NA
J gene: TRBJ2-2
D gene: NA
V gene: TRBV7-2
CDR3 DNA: TGCGCCAGCAGCCTGCCGCAGGGCACCGGGGAGCTGTTTTTT
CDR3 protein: CASSLPQGTGELFF

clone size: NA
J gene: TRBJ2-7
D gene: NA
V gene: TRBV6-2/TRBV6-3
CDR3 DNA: TGTGCCAGCAGTTACTCGCACCGAGGGGGACTTTCCTACGAGCAGTACTTC
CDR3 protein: CASSYSHRGGLSYEQYF

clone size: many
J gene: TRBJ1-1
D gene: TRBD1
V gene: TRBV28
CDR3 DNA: TGTGCCAGCAGTCCCCCGACAGGGGGAATGGCTGAAGCTTTCTTT
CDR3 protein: CASSPPTGGMAEAFF

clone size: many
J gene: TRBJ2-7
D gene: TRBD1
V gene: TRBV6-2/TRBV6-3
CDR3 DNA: TGTGCCAGCAGTTGGGGACAGACTTACGAGCAGTACTTC
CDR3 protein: CASSWGQTYEQYF

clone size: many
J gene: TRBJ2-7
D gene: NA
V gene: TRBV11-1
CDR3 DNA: TGTGCCAGCAGCTTAAAGCGCGGGGGCCTTTCCTACGAGCAGTACTTC
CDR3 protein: CASSLKRGGLSYEQYF

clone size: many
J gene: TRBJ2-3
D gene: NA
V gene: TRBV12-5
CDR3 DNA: TGTGCTAGTGCCAGAGTCACAGATACGCAGTATTTT
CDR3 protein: CASARVTDTQYF

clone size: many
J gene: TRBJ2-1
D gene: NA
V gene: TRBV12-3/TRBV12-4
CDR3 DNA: TGTGCCAGCAGTTTGGCCCCCCCTGCTGAGCAGTTCTTC
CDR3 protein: CASSLAPPAEQFF

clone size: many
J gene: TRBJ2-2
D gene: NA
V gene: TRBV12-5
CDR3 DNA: TGTGCTAGTGCCCTGTTCGGGTTGAACACCGGGGAGCTGTTTTTT
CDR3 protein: CASALFGLNTGELFF

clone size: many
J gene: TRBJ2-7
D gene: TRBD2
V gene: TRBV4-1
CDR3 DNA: TGCGCCAGCAGCCAAGCACCAGGGACTAGCGGGAGGGCCAACGTCTACGAGCAGTACTTC
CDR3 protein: CASSQAPGTSGRANVYEQYF

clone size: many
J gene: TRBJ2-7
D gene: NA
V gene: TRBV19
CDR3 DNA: TGTGCCAGTAGTATACGGACGGATTTCTACGAGCAGTACTTC
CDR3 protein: CASSIRTDFYEQYF

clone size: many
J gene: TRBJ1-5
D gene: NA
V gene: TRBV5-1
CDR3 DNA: TGCGCCAGCAGCCAATACAGGGAGAGCAATCAGCCCCAGCATTTT
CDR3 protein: CASSQYRESNQPQHF

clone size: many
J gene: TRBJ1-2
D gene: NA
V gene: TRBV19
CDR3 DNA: TGTGCCAGTACCCTGCAGGGGCACTATGGCTACACCTTC
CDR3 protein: CASTLQGHYGYTF

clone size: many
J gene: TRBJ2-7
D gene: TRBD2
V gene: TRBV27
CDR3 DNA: TGTGCCAGCAGTAGGGGACTAGCGGGAGCATTAAAGCAGTACTTC
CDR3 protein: CASSRGLAGALKQYF

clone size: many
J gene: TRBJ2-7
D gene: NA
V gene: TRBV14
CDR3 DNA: TGTGCCAGCAGCCCCGCGGTGGGTTCCTACGAGCAGTACTTC
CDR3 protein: CASSPAVGSYEQYF

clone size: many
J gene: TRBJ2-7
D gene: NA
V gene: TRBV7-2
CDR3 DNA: TGTGCCAGCAGCTTAGCTTCTACTTCCTACGAGCAGTACTTC
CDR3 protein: CASSLASTSYEQYF

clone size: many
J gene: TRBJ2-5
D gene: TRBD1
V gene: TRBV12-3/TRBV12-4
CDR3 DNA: TGTGCCAGCTCCACTAGTGACAGGGGGTGGCAAGAGACCCAGTACTTC
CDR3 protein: CASSTSDRGWQETQYF

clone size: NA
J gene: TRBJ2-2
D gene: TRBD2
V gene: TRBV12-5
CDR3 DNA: TGTGCTAGTGCCCTGAGGGGGGCGGGAGGGCCGACCGGGGAGCTGTTTTTT
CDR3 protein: CASALRGAGGPTGELFF

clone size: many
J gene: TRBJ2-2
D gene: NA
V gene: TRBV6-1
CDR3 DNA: TGTGCCAGCAGACAGGTCCTCACCGGGGAGCTGTTTTTT
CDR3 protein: CASRQVLTGELFF

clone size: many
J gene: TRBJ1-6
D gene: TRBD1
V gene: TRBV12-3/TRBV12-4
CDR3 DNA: TGTGCCAGCAGCATCTTACAGGGGAATTCACCCCTCCACTTT
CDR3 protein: CASSILQGNSPLHF

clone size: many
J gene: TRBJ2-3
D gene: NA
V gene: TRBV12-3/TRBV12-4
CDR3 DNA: TGTGCCAGCAGTTTCGCGGGGAGCACAGATACGCAGTATTTT
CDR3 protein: CASSFAGSTDTQYF

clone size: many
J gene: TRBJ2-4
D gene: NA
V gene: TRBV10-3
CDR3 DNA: TGTGCCATCAGCCCCGATGGGGGGTCCTGTTACTTC
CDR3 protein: CAISPDGGSCYF

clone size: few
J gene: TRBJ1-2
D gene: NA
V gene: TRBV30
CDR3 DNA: TGTGCCTGGAGTGTAGCAGGAACTCCTAACTATGGCCACACCTTC
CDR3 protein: CAWSVAGTPNYGHTF

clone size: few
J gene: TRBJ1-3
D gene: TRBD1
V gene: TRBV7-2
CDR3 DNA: TGTGCCAGCAGCTTAGCCGGGACAGAGAACTCTGGAAACACCATATATTTT
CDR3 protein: CASSLAGTENSGNTIYF

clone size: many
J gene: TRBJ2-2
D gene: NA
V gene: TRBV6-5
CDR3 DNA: TGTGCCAGCAGTTGGGGCAGGTCGGGCACCGGGGAGCTGTTTTTT
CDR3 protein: CASSWGRSGTGELFF

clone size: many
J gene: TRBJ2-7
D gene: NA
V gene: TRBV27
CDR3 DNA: TGTGCCAGCTCCCTAAGAGGGCGACAAGAGTACTTC
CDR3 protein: CASSLRGRQEYF

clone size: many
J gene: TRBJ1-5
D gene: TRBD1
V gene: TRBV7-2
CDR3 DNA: TGTGCCAGCAGCTACGGGACAGACCTACAGCCCCAGCATTTT
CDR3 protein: CASSYGTDLQPQHF

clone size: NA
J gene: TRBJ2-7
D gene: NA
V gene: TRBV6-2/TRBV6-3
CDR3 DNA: TGTGCCAGCAGTTACTCTTACGGGAGTGATTACGAGCAGTACTTC
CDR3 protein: CASSYSYGSDYEQYF

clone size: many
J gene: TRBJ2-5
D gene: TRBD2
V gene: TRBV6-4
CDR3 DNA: TGTGCCAGCACCGAAACCCCGGGACTAGCGGGTTTACTCCAAGAGACCCAGTACTTC
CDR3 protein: CASTETPGLAGLLQETQYF

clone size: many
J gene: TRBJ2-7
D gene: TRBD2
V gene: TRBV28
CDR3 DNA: TGTGCCAGCAGTTTTTGGGGGGGTCTCCCCAGCTCCTACGAGCAGTACTTC
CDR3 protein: CASSFWGGLPSSYEQYF

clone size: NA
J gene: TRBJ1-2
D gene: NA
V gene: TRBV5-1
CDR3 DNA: TGCGCCAGCAGCTTGGAGGCAGGCCCCCACACCTTC
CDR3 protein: CASSLEAGPHTF

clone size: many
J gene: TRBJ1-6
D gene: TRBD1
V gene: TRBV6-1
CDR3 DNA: TGTGCCAGCAGTGAAGCGGGACAGGGCAATTCACCCCTCCACTTT
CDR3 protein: CASSEAGQGNSPLHF

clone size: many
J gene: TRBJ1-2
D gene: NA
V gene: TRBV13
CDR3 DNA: TGTGCCAGCAGCTTAAAGCTGGCAGGGAGTGGCTACACCTTC
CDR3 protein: CASSLKLAGSGYTF

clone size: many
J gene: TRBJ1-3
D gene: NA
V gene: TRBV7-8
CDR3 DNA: TGTGCCTCGGACCCGGGAAACTCTGGAAACACCATATATTTT
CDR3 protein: CASDPGNSGNTIYF

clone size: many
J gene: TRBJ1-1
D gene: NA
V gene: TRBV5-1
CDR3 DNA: TGCGCCAGCAACATCGACAGCCCGAACACTGAAGCTTTCTTT
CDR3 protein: CASNIDSPNTEAFF

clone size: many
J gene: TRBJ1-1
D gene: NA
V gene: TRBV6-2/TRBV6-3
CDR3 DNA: TGTGCCAGCAGTTATAATGTGAACACTGAAGCTTTCTTT
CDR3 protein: CASSYNVNTEAFF